This TCR beta chain came from a study of blood T cell repertoires in COVID-19. On the study more broadly: PBMCs, B-cell-depleted T cells, or T cells were the source of the cDNA or gDNA that made up the material.

V dropped 0 bases and J dropped 2 bases, with 9 bases sitting between them. The germline V gene encodes CDR1 SGHRS and CDR2 YFSETQ. The CDR3 has 15 residues. Comment on this clone: In the same sample, other DNA sequences code for this CDR3.

Original methodology: How many nucleated cells were present was estimated from reference gene primer amplification. Here immunoSEQ multiplex PCR was the method, and the copy in TCRdb shows in-frame clones only, minus some. D and trimming were read from the DNA, whereas the V and J calls and clone size are those reported in that table. There are some 200,000 clones in the sample; about four fifths occur only once, and roughly 12% lies in the top ten. This receptor was taken from an elderly woman with COVID-19, enrolled during active disease. The chain is built from TRBV5-1 and TRBJ1-5; D is undetermined. Source material: peripheral blood. The CDR3 DNA reads as TGCGCCAGCAGCTTGGCTGGCGGGGGCAATCAGCCCCAGCATTTT. Translation gives CASSLAGGGNQPQHF. The entire variable domain, with the rest obtained from reference TRBV5-1 and TRBJ1-5, is as follows: KAGVTQTPRYLIKTRGQQVTLSCSPISGHRSVSWYQQTPGQGLQFLFEYFSETQRNKGNFPGRFSGRQFSNSRSEMNVSTLELGDSALYLCASSLAGGGNQPQHFGDGTRLSIL.